Below are 19 T cell receptor beta chains sequenced from a single sample in a study of regulatory T cells in long-lasting Graves disease. Researchers made TCR beta libraries by using iRepertoire HTBI primers and running Arm-PCR on CDR3 regions. MiXCR was run by TCRdb on the multiplex PCR reads, yielding one entry per CDR3 protein. The sample holds some 440,000 distinct CDR3 sequences, around 21% seen once. Indicated time point: persistent/refractory GD, antithyroid drugs over 5 years with positive TRAb. Isolated PBMC RNA provided the starting material for the TCR library. The sequencing used peripheral blood mononuclear cells (PBMCs), collected when the disease was refractory, from a patient treated with antithyroid drugs. All receptors derive from a female donor with Graves disease.

This clonotype was seen repeatedly, ten times or more. V and J are TRBV19 and TRBJ1-2; the match to TRBD1 covers 8 bases. Germline CDR1 is LNHDA and CDR2 is SQIVND (reference sequence). The length of the CDR3 is 15 residues. The J segment lost 5 bases and the V segment lost 3 bases, leaving 8 bases of the junction unmatched. CDR3 in amino acids: CASSIPDRVRYGYTF. In DNA, the CDR3 is TGTGCCAGTAGTATCCCGGACAGGGTACGGTATGGCTACACCTTC.

This clonotype has only one observation. The gene calls are TRBV7-9 and TRBJ2-7, with D maybe TRBD2 (5 bases). With 1 base removed from V and 1 base from J, the gap between germline ends came to 14 bases. CDR3 length: 16 amino acids. CDR1 SEHNR and CDR2 FQNEAQ come from the germline V gene (reference sequence). The CDR3 here is CASSLVWAERSYEQYF. In nucleotides, the CDR3 is TGTGCCAGCAGCTTAGTATGGGCAGAGCGGTCCTACGAGCAGTACTTC.

This clonotype was recorded many times. This chain links TRBV6-1 with TRBJ1-5; maybe TRBD1 (5 bases). The V gene lost 6 bases and the J gene lost 9 bases, with 15 bases spanning the gap. Per germline, CDR1 MNHNS and CDR2 SASEGT. The CDR3 spans 13 residues. The CDR3, as DNA: TGTGCCAGCAGCTGGGGCCCGGTGGCGCCCCAGCATTTT. As protein: CASSWGPVAPQHF.

The table lists this clonotype with a few counts. The CDR3 DNA reads as TGTGCCTGGAGTCCCCCGGGACAGGGGCCTTACGAGCAGTACTTC. Protein: CAWSPPGQGPYEQYF. The chain has TRBV30 and TRBJ2-7; the match to TRBD1 covers 10 bases. The V segment lost 2 bases and the J segment 4 bases; nucleotides outside the gene matches: 8. The V gene's germline CDR1 is GTSNPN and CDR2 SVGIG (reference sequence). CDR3 length: 15 amino acids.

The sample holds a few counts of this clonotype. The V gene is TRBV24-1, the J gene TRBJ2-2; 11 bases agree with TRBD2. Germline V gene data show CDR1 as KGHDR and CDR2 as SFDVKD. The ends lost 7 bases at V and 0 bases at J; junction bases unmatched: 12. The CDR3 spans 19 residues. Here the CDR3 DNA reads TGTGCCACCAGAGCAGTCGGGACTAGCGGTATCGCGAACACCGGGGAGCTGTTTTTT. This sequence encodes CATRAVGTSGIANTGELFF.

V usage is TRBV28 and J usage is TRBJ2-5, with a tentative D call TRBD2 (5 bases). The DNA matches TRBJ2-1 better at its end, which makes the J call doubtful. The CDR3 loop spans 13 amino acids. Germline loops: CDR1 MDHEN, CDR2 SYDVKM. The CDR3 is CASSPVVGSEQFF. In DNA form, the CDR3 reads TGTGCCAGCAGCCCCGTAGTGGGGAGTGAGCAGTTCTTC.

This clonotype has ten or more counts. The chain has TRBV12-3 or TRBV12-4 and TRBJ2-5; 12 bases map to TRBD2. The CDR3 spans 18 residues. Trimming at V came to 1 base and at J to 1 base, leaving 7 bases not matched to a gene. The CDR3 DNA is TGTGCCAGCAGTTTAGGGTTTGGGACTAGCGGGCCCCAAGAGACCCAGTACTTC. As protein: CASSLGFGTSGPQETQYF.

This clonotype was seen many times. This chain connects TRBV18 to TRBJ1-1, with D unresolved. V shed 10 bases and J shed 2 bases, with 17 bases lying between them. The CDR3 extends over 14 amino acids. Germline V gives CDR1 KGHSH, CDR2 LQKENI. CDR3 DNA sequence: TGTGCCACCTCCGTGGGAACGGGAAACACTGAAGCTTTCTTT. This translates into CATSVGTGNTEAFF.

This clonotype has just a few counts. This chain joins TRBV12-3 or TRBV12-4 and TRBJ2-5; 7 bases fit TRBD1. V was pared by 5 bases and J by 5 bases, with 8 bases of the junction left unmatched. The CDR3 has 14 residues. The CDR3 DNA reads as TGTGCCAGCAGTGTGAGAAGGGGGCCCGAGACCCAGTACTTC. It encodes CASSVRRGPETQYF.

In this sample, this clonotype turned up many times. The V and J genes are TRBV27 and TRBJ1-2; D uncertain. CDR1 MNHEY and CDR2 SMNVEV come from the germline V gene (reference sequence). This CDR3 has 13 amino acids. V was pared by 0 bases and J by 2 bases, with 4 bases between. CDR3 bases: TGTGCCAGCAGTTTATCAGAAAACTATGGCTACACCTTC. Translation: CASSLSENYGYTF.

The chain is built from TRBV11-1 and TRBJ1-1; D unclear. Trimming pared 3 bases from V and 5 bases from J, leaving 7 bases between. Germline values: CDR1 SGHAT, CDR2 FQDESV (reference sequence). The CDR3 consists of 12 residues. The CDR3 spells CASSFSKTEAFF. The CDR3 nucleotides are TGTGCCAGCAGCTTTTCGAAGACTGAAGCTTTCTTT.

Remarks on this clonotype: A much more abundant neighbour one base away suggests this may be a read error. The J gene is TRBJ2-7, the V gene TRBV30, with a weak D call TRBD2 (6 bases). The CDR3 is 14 residues long. Per the germline V gene, CDR1 is GTSNPN and CDR2 is SVGIG (reference sequence). The CDR3 region is CAWSSPGGIYKQYF. The CDR3 DNA is TGTGCCTGGAGTTCCCCCGGGGGAATCTACAAGCAGTACTTC.

The chain carries TRBV4-1 and TRBJ2-2, with D unclear. The CDR3 spans 12 residues. V was clipped by 4 bases and J by 7 bases, with 7 bases between them. Germline V lookup: CDR1 MGHRA, CDR2 YSYEKL. The CDR3, as DNA: TGCGCCAGCAGCCCTCTTTACGGGGAGCTGTTTTTT. Translating gives CASSPLYGELFF.

This clonotype was seen many times. The chain carries TRBV6-1 and TRBJ2-7; perhaps D is TRBD1 or TRBD2 (5 bases each). The germline V gene has CDR1 MNHNS and CDR2 SASEGT. CDR3 length equals 14 residues. V gave up 4 bases and J gave up 2 bases, with 12 bases separating them. CDR3 protein: CASSGREFPYEQYF. The DNA of the CDR3 is TGTGCCAGCAGTGGCAGGGAGTTTCCCTACGAGCAGTACTTC.

This clonotype was counted many times. The chain is built from TRBV6-5 and TRBJ1-1; tentatively, D is TRBD1 (5 bases). In germline, CDR1 is MNHEY, CDR2 SVGAGI. The CDR3 covers 16 residues. V lost 0 bases and J lost 4, with 15 bases in between. CDR3 region: CASSYSMEAGITEAFF. The CDR3 region has the DNA TGTGCCAGCAGTTACTCGATGGAGGCAGGGATCACTGAAGCTTTCTTT.

This clonotype has at least ten counts. V and J are TRBV6-1 and TRBJ2-7, with D maybe TRBD2 (6 bases). There are 16 residues in the CDR3. V was clipped by 0 bases and J by 0 bases, with 12 bases between them. The V gene's germline CDR1 is MNHNS and CDR2 SASEGT. The CDR3 sequence is CASSEARLGGSYEQYF. In nucleotides, the CDR3 is TGTGCCAGCAGTGAAGCCCGACTGGGAGGCTCCTACGAGCAGTACTTC.

The chain couples TRBV5-1 to TRBJ2-7; a possible D gene is TRBD2 (5 bases). The CDR3 extends over 15 amino acids. Trimming left V 0 bases short and J 4 bases short, with 14 bases between. The germline V gene has CDR1 SGHRS and CDR2 YFSETQ. CDR3 DNA: TGCGCCAGCAGCTTGGCCGGGAACAGTTATTACGAGCAGTACTTC. Translation gives CASSLAGNSYYEQYF.

This clonotype showed up just a few times. The CDR3 nucleotides read TGTGCCAGCAGCCAGACCGGGACAGGACGGATCTACGAGCAGTACTTC. This translates into CASSQTGTGRIYEQYF. The chain has TRBV4-2 and TRBJ2-7, with 8 bases identical to TRBD1. V trimming: 3 bases; J trimming: 3 bases; junction bases outside the gene matches: 10. This CDR3 spans 16 amino acids. Germline V gene data show CDR1 as LGHNA and CDR2 as YNFKEQ.

The chain has TRBV7-3 and TRBJ2-1; possibly TRBD1 or TRBD2 for D (5 bases each). CDR3 length: 15 residues. Trimming removed 5 bases from V and 0 bases from J, with 11 bases in between. Germline assignment: CDR1 SGHTA and CDR2 FQGTGA. CDR3 loop: CASSPTGGSYNEQFF. The CDR3 nucleotides read TGTGCCAGCAGCCCTACTGGGGGCTCCTACAATGAGCAGTTCTTC.